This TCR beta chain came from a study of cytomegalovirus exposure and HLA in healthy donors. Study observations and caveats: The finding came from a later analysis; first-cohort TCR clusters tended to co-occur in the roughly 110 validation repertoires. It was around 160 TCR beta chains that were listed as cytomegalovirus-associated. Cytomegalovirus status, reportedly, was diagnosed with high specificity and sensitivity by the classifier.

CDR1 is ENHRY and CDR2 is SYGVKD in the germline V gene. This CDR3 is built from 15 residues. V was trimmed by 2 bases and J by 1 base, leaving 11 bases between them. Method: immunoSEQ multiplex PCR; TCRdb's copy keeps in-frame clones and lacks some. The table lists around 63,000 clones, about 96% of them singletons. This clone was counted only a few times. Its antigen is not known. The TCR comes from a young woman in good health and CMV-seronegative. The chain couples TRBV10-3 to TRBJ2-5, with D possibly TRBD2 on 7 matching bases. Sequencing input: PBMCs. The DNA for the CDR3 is TGTGCCATCAGTGAGGGGGCGGGGGCCCAAGAGACCCAGTACTTC. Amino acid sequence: CAISEGAGAQETQYF.